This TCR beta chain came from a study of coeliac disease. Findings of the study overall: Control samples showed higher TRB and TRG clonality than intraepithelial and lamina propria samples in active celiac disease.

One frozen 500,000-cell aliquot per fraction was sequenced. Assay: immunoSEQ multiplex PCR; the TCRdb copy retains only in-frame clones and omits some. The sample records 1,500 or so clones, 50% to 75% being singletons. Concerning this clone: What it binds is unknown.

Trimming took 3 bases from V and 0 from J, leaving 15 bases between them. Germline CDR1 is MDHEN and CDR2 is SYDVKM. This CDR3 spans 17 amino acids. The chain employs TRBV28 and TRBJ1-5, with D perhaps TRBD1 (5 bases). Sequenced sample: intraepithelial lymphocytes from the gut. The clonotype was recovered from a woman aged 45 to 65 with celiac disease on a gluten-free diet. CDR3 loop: CASSFSLDKPSNQPQHF. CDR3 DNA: TGTGCCAGCAGTTTCTCCCTGGACAAACCTAGCAATCAGCCCCAGCATTTT. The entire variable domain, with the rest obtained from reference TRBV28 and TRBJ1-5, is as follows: DVKVTQSSRYLVKRTGEKVFLECVQDMDHENMFWYRQDPGLGLRLIYFSYDVKMKEKGDIPEGYSVSREKKERFSLILESASTNQTSMYLCASSFSLDKPSNQPQHFGDGTRLSIL.